The next 30 T cell receptor beta chains were all read from a single sample in a study of post-analysis software for immune sequencing data. Unique-molecular-identifier-tagged TCR beta cDNA libraries were used. MiXCR, applied by TCRdb to the PCR reads, yields one record per CDR3 protein. In the table there are about 770,000 distinct CDR3 sequences, roughly 46% of which are singletons. These receptors lack a known antigen. Study-level points and caveats: TRBV segments more frequent in patients than in controls numbered roughly 5 and included TRBV5-6, TRBV5-1 and TRBV20-1.

Sequenced: blood. These receptors all come from a girl aged 10 to 17 with multiple sclerosis.

This rearrangement joins TRBV12-3 or TRBV12-4 to TRBJ2-3, with 11 nucleotides matching TRBD2. The V gene end was trimmed by 6 bases and the J gene end by 2 bases; junction bases not matched to a gene: 7. The CDR3 runs 16 residues. The CDR3 sequence is CASRTQTSGNTDTQYF. The CDR3 nucleotides read TGTGCCAGCAGAACCCAGACTAGCGGGAACACAGATACGCAGTATTTT.

The V call is TRBV28, the J call TRBJ2-1, with TRBD2 matching over 8 bases. V lost 7 bases to trimming and J lost 4 bases; unmatched junction nucleotides: 12. The germline V gene has CDR1 MDHEN and CDR2 SYDVKM. CDR3 length: 16 amino acids. The CDR3 bases are TGTGCCAGCACAAACCCCTATAGCGGGGAATACAATGAGCAGTTCTTC. It specifies CASTNPYSGEYNEQFF. The full variable domain, completed using reference TRBV28 and TRBJ2-1, is DVKVTQSSRYLVKRTGEKVFLECVQDMDHENMFWYRQDPGLGLRLIYFSYDVKMKEKGDIPEGYSVSREKKERFSLILESASTNQTSMYLCASTNPYSGEYNEQFFGPGTRLTVL.

The V gene is TRBV6-1, the J gene TRBJ1-5; 8 nucleotides align to TRBD1. V lost 6 bases and J lost 7; bases outside the gene matches: 11. CDR1 and CDR2 from the germline V gene are MNHNS and SASEGT. The CDR3 extends over 15 amino acids. The CDR3 is CASSSDRGLGQPQHF. The CDR3 DNA reads as TGTGCCAGCAGCTCCGACAGGGGCCTAGGACAGCCCCAGCATTTT.

The chain employs TRBV20-1 and TRBJ2-1, with D possibly being TRBD2 (6 bases). Trimming left V 0 bases short and J 12 bases short, with 12 bases between. The CDR3 contains 12 residues. The germline V gene encodes CDR1 DFQATT and CDR2 SNEGSKA (reference sequence). CDR3 loop: CSAREGDLTQFF. The CDR3 coding sequence is TGCAGTGCTAGAGAGGGGGACTTGACGCAGTTCTTC.

CDR3 DNA: TGCAGTGCTCGACTAGCGGGAGGATCCCAAGAGACCCAGTACTTC. This sequence encodes CSARLAGGSQETQYF. The gene calls are TRBV20-1 and TRBJ2-5, with 13 nucleotides matching TRBD2. Germline values: CDR1 DFQATT, CDR2 SNEGSKA (reference sequence). The CDR3 runs 15 residues. The junction had 4 bases not matched to a gene; V was cut back by 5 bases and J by 1 base.

This sequence joins TRBV21-1 and TRBJ2-1; the D call TRBD2 from the table was never checked on the DNA. TRBV21-1 is assigned pseudogene status. The CDR3 runs to 15 residues. CDR3 DNA sequence: TGTGCCAGCAGCAAACCGGGCCCTTGCTACAATGAGCAGTTCTTC. Its translation: CASSKPGPCYNEQFF.

The V call is TRBV7-2, the J call TRBJ1-4, with TRBD1 as a possible D gene (5 bases). The ends were cut back, 1 base at V and 8 bases at J, with 17 bases in the middle. This CDR3 has 16 amino acids. Germline CDR1 SGHTA, CDR2 FQGNSA. CDR3 bases: TGTGCCAGCAGCTTAGATCCCGGGGGGGTTGGCGAAAAACTGTTTTTT. This encodes CASSLDPGGVGEKLFF. The entire variable domain, with the rest obtained from reference TRBV7-2 and TRBJ1-4, is as follows: GAGVSQSPSNKVTEKGKDVELRCDPISGHTALYWYRQSLGQGLEFLIYFQGNSAPDKSGLPSDRFSAERTGGSVSTLTIQRTQQEDSAVYLCASSLDPGGVGEKLFFGSGTQLSVL.

This clonotype showed up just once. The rearrangement uses TRBV29-1 and TRBJ2-7; possibly TRBD1 for D (6 bases). V lost 7 bases and J lost 2, with 18 bases in between. Germline V CDR1 and CDR2: SQVTM, ANQGSEA. The CDR3 has 14 residues. CDR3 sequence (DNA): TGCAGCGCTGGCGGACAGTTCAGCACCTACGAGCAGTACTTC. It yields the protein CSAGGQFSTYEQYF.

The chain combines TRBV20-1 with TRBJ2-7; TRBD1 matches at 9 bases. The CDR3 has 13 residues. Trimming removed 5 bases from V and 3 bases from J; junction bases left unmatched: 5. CDR1 DFQATT and CDR2 SNEGSKA come from the germline V gene (reference sequence). The CDR3 DNA is TGCAGTGCTTGGGACAGGGTGGGCTACGAGCAGTACTTC. As protein: CSAWDRVGYEQYF.

The rearrangement uses TRBV9 and TRBJ2-5, with 7 bases fitting TRBD1. The better agreement between TRBJ2-7 and the DNA end casts doubt on the J call. Germline assignment: CDR1 SGDLS and CDR2 YYNGEE. This CDR3 region has 15 residues. CDR3 coding DNA: TGTGCCAGCAGCCCCCGGCCAGGGGGAATTTACGAGCAGTACTTC. Its translation is CASSPRPGGIYEQYF.

Comments on this clonotype: This may arise from a read error, as a much more abundant clone is one base away. The chain joins TRBV7-9 to TRBJ1-1, with no clear D. This CDR3 has 12 amino acids. Trimming cost V 3 bases and J 3 bases, with 5 bases left between them. Germline V lookup: CDR1 SEHNR, CDR2 FQNEAQ (reference sequence). As DNA, the CDR3 is TGTGCCAGCAGCTTGTGGGACACTGAAGCTTTCTTT. Translation: CASSLWDTEAFF.

This clonotype was detected only a few times. The chain employs TRBV7-2 and TRBJ1-5; D remains unclear. The CDR3 loop spans 14 amino acids. Trimming removed 6 bases at V and 5 bases at J, with 14 bases between. CDR1 is SGHTA and CDR2 is FQGNSA in the germline V gene. CDR3 in amino acids: CASRNDFGDQPQHF. The CDR3 DNA reads as TGTGCCAGCAGGAACGATTTCGGCGATCAGCCCCAGCATTTT.

This chain connects TRBV20-1 to TRBJ2-2; 10 nucleotides match TRBD2. The V gene's germline CDR1 is DFQATT and CDR2 SNEGSKA (reference sequence). V lost 5 bases to trimming and J lost 5 bases; unmatched junction nucleotides: 11. This CDR3 contains 16 residues. CDR3 sequence (DNA): TGCAGTGCTTTAAGAGCGGGAGGGCCGCTAACCGGGGAGCTGTTTTTT. This gives the protein CSALRAGGPLTGELFF.

The chain links TRBV7-2 to TRBJ2-1; D perhaps matches TRBD1 (6 bases). The V and J ends lost 1 base and 5 bases respectively, with 9 bases between them. Germline lookup yields CDR1 SGHTA and CDR2 FQGNSA. The CDR3 length is 14 residues. The CDR3 DNA sequence: TGTGCCAGCAGCTTAGATGGGACAAACAATGAGCAGTTCTTC. Translating gives CASSLDGTNNEQFF.

The chain uses TRBV20-1 and TRBJ2-7; D is uncertain. V lost 4 bases to trimming and J lost 0 bases, with 16 bases between them. Germline values: CDR1 DFQATT, CDR2 SNEGSKA (reference sequence). The CDR3 runs to 15 residues. CDR3 sequence (DNA): TGCAGTGCTATTACACAGTCTGGGGTCTCCTACGAGCAGTACTTC. Translating gives CSAITQSGVSYEQYF.

V gene TRBV2 combines with J gene TRBJ2-1, with 16 positions matching TRBD2. Germline V CDR1 and CDR2: SNHLY, FYNNEI. V lost 8 bases, J lost 9 bases, and 10 bases stayed unmatched. The CDR3 runs 16 residues. The CDR3 sequence: CASGGSGTSGRVEQFF. The CDR3 DNA reads TGTGCCAGCGGCGGGTCGGGGACTAGCGGGAGGGTTGAGCAGTTCTTC.

V usage is TRBV7-2 and J usage is TRBJ2-1; a weak D match, TRBD2 (5 bases). Trimming pared 3 bases from V and 2 bases from J, leaving 14 bases between. The CDR3 length is 16 residues. CDR1 and CDR2 (germline): SGHTA, FQGNSA. The CDR3 is CASSFQRLRAYNEQFF. Written as DNA, the CDR3 is TGTGCCAGCAGCTTCCAGCGGTTACGGGCCTACAATGAGCAGTTCTTC.

This clonotype was seen more than once but under ten times. CDR3 protein: CASSHTGVTDTQYF. The CDR3 coding sequence is TGTGCCAGCAGCCACACAGGGGTCACAGATACGCAGTATTTT. The genes are TRBV7-9 and TRBJ2-3; 7 nucleotides match TRBD1. Germline-derived CDR1 and CDR2 are SEHNR and FQNEAQ (reference sequence). The CDR3 is made up of 14 amino acids. Trimming took 5 bases from V and 2 from J; bases not matched to a gene: 4.

This chain uses TRBV7-9 with TRBJ1-2; 11 bases agree with TRBD1. CDR3 length: 18 amino acids. J gave up 3 bases and V 5 bases, and 14 bases lay outside the gene matches. CDR1 is SEHNR, CDR2 FQNEAQ, per germline (reference sequence). The CDR3 DNA reads TGTGCCAGCAGCCCGGCTATAGGACAGGGGGCCGTGGACTATGGCTACACCTTC. Translated: CASSPAIGQGAVDYGYTF.

This clonotype was counted only a few times. V gene TRBV7-9 combines with J gene TRBJ2-5; no clear D gene. V was cut by 5 bases and J by 1 base, with 14 bases left in between. Germline CDR1 is SEHNR and CDR2 is FQNEAQ (reference sequence). This CDR3 has 15 residues. This CDR3 is CASSPAGRIQETQYF. CDR3 nucleotide sequence: TGTGCCAGCAGCCCCGCAGGCAGGATCCAAGAGACCCAGTACTTC. Combining the CDR3 with reference TRBV7-9 and TRBJ2-5 gives the whole variable domain DTGVSQNPRHKITKRGQNVTFRCDPISEHNRLYWYRQTLGQGPEFLTYFQNEAQLEKSRLLSDRFSAERPKGSFSTLEIQRTEQGDSAMYLCASSPAGRIQETQYFGPGTRLLVL.

This clonotype showed up just a few times. The chain couples TRBV12-5 to TRBJ2-7, with D perhaps matching TRBD2 (5 bases). Looked up from germline, CDR1 is LGHNT and CDR2 is FRNRAP. There are 16 residues in the CDR3. V lost 0 bases and J lost 4, with 16 bases in between. CDR3 sequence (DNA): TGTGCTAGTGGTTTGGTCCGAACGGGGAAAGCGTACGAGCAGTACTTC. Its translation: CASGLVRTGKAYEQYF.

The chain links TRBV9 to TRBJ2-1; TRBD2 matches at 13 bases. V dropped 3 bases and J dropped 6; count of bases not matched to a gene: 6. From germline, CDR1 is SGDLS and CDR2 YYNGEE. The CDR3 runs to 16 residues. CDR3 nucleotides: TGTGCCAGCAGCGCCCCGGGACTAGCGGGGCCCAATGAGCAGTTCTTC. Amino acid sequence: CASSAPGLAGPNEQFF. Full variable domain (remainder filled in from reference TRBV9 and TRBJ2-1): DSGVTQTPKHLITATGQRVTLRCSPRSGDLSVYWYQQSLDQGLQFLIQYYNGEERAKGNILERFSAQQFPDLHSELNLSSLELGDSALYFCASSAPGLAGPNEQFFGPGTRLTVL.

This clonotype was detected only a few times. The V call is TRBV29-1, the J call TRBJ2-1; 7 positions agree with TRBD2. Germline V gives CDR1 SQVTM, CDR2 ANQGSEA. With 4 bases clipped from V and 3 bases from J, the junction kept 3 bases outside the gene matches. There are 13 residues in the CDR3. The chain's CDR3 is CSVAPSGYNEQFF. The DNA for the CDR3 is TGCAGCGTTGCCCCTAGCGGCTACAATGAGCAGTTCTTC.

This rearrangement joins TRBV12-3 or TRBV12-4 to TRBJ1-4; possible D gene TRBD1, 5 bases. CDR3 length: 14 residues. The V end lost 7 bases, the J end lost 8 bases, and 17 bases lay between the germline ends. The DNA of the CDR3 is TGTGCCAGCACCCGACAGAGAGAGAGGGAAAAACTGTTTTTT. Translated: CASTRQREREKLFF.

V is TRBV12-3 or TRBV12-4 and J is TRBJ1-2, with D unresolved. The germline V and J ends were trimmed by 6 bases and 6 bases, with 14 bases remaining between them. This CDR3 comprises 13 residues. The CDR3 region has the DNA TGTGCCAGCAGCCCGGCTAGAGACCATGGCTACACCTTC. This translates into CASSPARDHGYTF.

There are many counts of this clonotype. The chain joins TRBV7-6 to TRBJ2-7, with D unresolved. The V end lost 4 bases, the J end lost 6 bases, and 10 bases lay between the germline ends. The CDR3 is 12 amino acids. In germline, CDR1 is SGHVS, CDR2 FNYEAQ. DNA of the CDR3: TGTGCCAGCAGCTACCGAAGTACCGAGCAGTACTTC. This sequence encodes CASSYRSTEQYF.

This clonotype occurred a few times. The rearrangement links TRBV5-1 to TRBJ2-3; 10 positions match TRBD2. CDR3 length: 17 residues. Germline-derived CDR1 and CDR2 are SGHRS and YFSETQ. The junction had 12 bases not matched to a gene; V was cut back by 3 bases and J by 5 bases. Here the CDR3 DNA reads TGCGCCAGCAGCTGGCCCTCTAGCGGGAGTTCGTTAGATACGCAGTATTTT. As protein: CASSWPSSGSSLDTQYF.

The CDR3: CASSEPGTSYNEQFF. CDR3 in DNA: TGTGCCAGCAGTGAACCCGGGACCAGCTACAATGAGCAGTTCTTC. The rearrangement joins TRBV6-1 to TRBJ2-1; D could derive from TRBD1 or TRBD2 (5 bases each). The CDR3 extends over 15 amino acids. The V end was cut by 2 bases, the J end by 3 bases, with 11 bases between. Germline V gene data show CDR1 as MNHNS and CDR2 as SASEGT.

J is TRBJ2-2 and V is TRBV11-1; TRBD2 agrees at 11 bases. The V segment lost 4 bases and the J segment 0 bases; nucleotides outside the gene matches: 4. The CDR3 contains 17 residues. Germline V lookup: CDR1 SGHAT, CDR2 FQDESV (reference sequence). The CDR3 spells CASSWTSGPPNTGELFF. As DNA, the CDR3 is TGTGCCAGCAGCTGGACTAGCGGGCCGCCGAACACCGGGGAGCTGTTTTTT.

The gene calls are TRBV20-1 and TRBJ2-5; D perhaps matches TRBD2 (5 bases). Germline assignment: CDR1 DFQATT and CDR2 SNEGSKA (reference sequence). CDR3 length: 14 amino acids. V was trimmed by 1 base and J by 1 base, leaving 10 bases between them. The CDR3 here is CSARADSIQETQYF. Here the CDR3 DNA reads TGCAGTGCTAGAGCGGACTCCATCCAAGAGACCCAGTACTTC.